A single sample gave rise to the 24 T cell receptor beta chains below, sequenced in a study of blood T cell repertoires in COVID-19. Sequencing was performed with immunoSEQ multiplex PCR; in TCRdb, only in-frame clones are kept and a portion is missing. The repertoire holds under 250,000 clones, roughly 80% seen once, with less than 2.5% in the top ten. The sequencing sample was made of peripheral blood. These receptors originate from a woman aged 60-75 years with acute or convalescent COVID-19.

The V gene is TRBV2, the J gene TRBJ1-2, with 8 bases lining up with TRBD1. With 2 bases clipped from V and 4 bases from J, the junction kept 3 bases outside the gene matches. The length of the CDR3 is 14 residues. CDR1 is SNHLY, CDR2 FYNNEI, per germline. For the CDR3, the DNA is TGTGCCAGCAGTGAAAACAGGGGGACCTATGGCTACACCTTC. It translates to CASSENRGTYGYTF.

The rearrangement links TRBV27 to TRBJ1-2, with D perhaps TRBD1 (5 bases). Trimming took 3 bases from V and 3 from J, leaving 8 bases between them. This CDR3 region has 13 residues. CDR1 and CDR2 (germline): MNHEY, SMNVEV (reference sequence). The CDR3 reads CASSFGGDYGYTF. The DNA of the CDR3 is TGTGCCAGCAGTTTTGGGGGGGACTATGGCTACACCTTC.

The sample holds one count of this clone. V and J are TRBV7-2 and TRBJ2-3; TRBD2 is a possible D gene (6 bases). CDR1 SGHTA and CDR2 FQGNSA come from the germline V gene. There are 12 residues in the CDR3. V gave up 1 base and J gave up 9 bases, with 8 bases separating them. The CDR3 nucleotides read TGTGCCAGCAGCTTAGAGGCGGGGACGCAGTATTTT. Protein: CASSLEAGTQYF.

The chain combines TRBV2 with TRBJ1-2; D is perhaps TRBD1 (5 bases). Germline V gene data show CDR1 as SNHLY and CDR2 as FYNNEI. This CDR3 region has 15 residues. The ends were cut back, 2 bases at V and 0 bases at J, with 10 bases in the middle. The CDR3 protein is CASSEMGGSNYGYTF. The CDR3 DNA sequence: TGTGCCAGCAGTGAAATGGGGGGTTCTAACTATGGCTACACCTTC.

The chain carries TRBV30 and TRBJ2-7, with 7 bases identical to TRBD1. The germline gives CDR1 GTSNPN, CDR2 SVGIG (reference sequence). The CDR3 runs to 14 residues. Trimming removed 3 bases from V and 4 bases from J; junction bases left unmatched: 9. The CDR3 region is CAWSDRDRPYEQYF. Written as DNA, the CDR3 is TGTGCCTGGAGCGACCGGGACAGACCATACGAGCAGTACTTC.

The V and J genes are TRBV28 and TRBJ2-7, with D unresolved. This CDR3 region has 13 residues. Germline CDR1 is MDHEN and CDR2 is SYDVKM. V lost 3 bases to trimming and J lost 7 bases, with 13 bases between them. CDR3 sequence: CASSFRLPREQYF. In DNA form, the CDR3 reads TGTGCCAGCAGTTTCAGGCTCCCCCGGGAGCAGTACTTC.

The chain combines TRBV7-9 with TRBJ2-7; TRBD1 agrees at 9 bases. The CDR3 loop spans 17 amino acids. V was pared by 1 base and J by 2 bases, with 9 bases of the junction left unmatched. The germline gives CDR1 SEHNR, CDR2 FQNEAQ (reference sequence). The CDR3 loop reads CASSLVPGQGITYEQYF. CDR3 coding DNA: TGTGCCAGCAGCTTAGTCCCAGGACAGGGGATTACCTACGAGCAGTACTTC.

This clone was seen a few times. The J gene is TRBJ1-1, the V gene TRBV5-1; 7 nucleotides match TRBD1. This CDR3 spans 15 amino acids. Trimming took 4 bases from V and 0 from J; bases not matched to a gene: 6. Germline-derived CDR1 and CDR2 are SGHRS and YFSETQ. The CDR3 loop reads CASSSTGQLNTEAFF. CDR3 bases: TGCGCCAGCAGCAGTACGGGACAGTTGAACACTGAAGCTTTCTTT.

In this sample, this clone turned up a few times. The V gene is TRBV12-3 or TRBV12-4, the J gene TRBJ1-2; D gene uncertain. The ends were cut back, 3 bases at V and 2 bases at J, with 7 bases in the middle. This CDR3 is 13 amino acids long. This CDR3 reads CASSLTQNYGYTF. The CDR3 DNA is TGTGCCAGCAGTTTGACTCAGAACTATGGCTACACCTTC.

The gene calls are TRBV9 and TRBJ1-2, with D unclear. Trimming shortened V by 0 bases and J by 6 bases, and 15 bases separated the two germline ends. CDR1 and CDR2 (germline): SGDLS, YYNGEE. The CDR3 is 15 amino acids. The CDR3 protein is CASSVEERVRNGYTF. DNA of the CDR3: TGTGCCAGCAGCGTAGAGGAGAGGGTGAGAAATGGCTACACCTTC.

The chain carries TRBV6-2 or TRBV6-3 and TRBJ2-1; 10 bases map to TRBD2. The CDR3 is 14 amino acids. V trimming: 2 bases; J trimming: 10 bases; junction bases outside the gene matches: 5. From germline, CDR1 is MNHEY and CDR2 SVGEGT. The CDR3 bases are TGTGCCAGCAGTTACCTAGCGGGGGAAGGCGAGCAGTTCTTC. Protein: CASSYLAGEGEQFF.

The rearrangement links TRBV5-6 to TRBJ2-1; 7 bases agree with TRBD1. This CDR3 is 13 amino acids long. J lost 7 bases, V lost 6 bases, and 7 bases had no gene match. Germline V gene lookup returns CDR1 SGHDT and CDR2 YYEEEE. The CDR3 DNA follows: TGTGCCAGCACCACAGGGGCGGGTAATGAGCAGTTCTTC. It specifies CASTTGAGNEQFF.

In its sample, this clone was seen a few times. This rearrangement joins TRBV6-5 to TRBJ1-6; 10 bases map to TRBD1. This CDR3 has 13 amino acids. Trimming at V came to 11 bases and at J to 8 bases, leaving 6 bases not matched to a gene. Germline CDR1 reads MNHEY; CDR2 reads SVGAGI. The CDR3 nucleotides are TGTGCCTCCTCCGGGACAGGGGATTCACCCCTCCACTTT. This codes for CASSGTGDSPLHF.

The chain recombines TRBV13 with TRBJ1-6; TRBD1 aligns across 8 bases. Germline V CDR1 and CDR2: PRHDT, FYEKMQ (reference sequence). V trimming: 5 bases; J trimming: 7 bases; junction bases outside the gene matches: 10. This CDR3 has 16 residues. The CDR3, as DNA: TGTGCCAGCAGCCTACACCCAGACAGGGGAAATTCACCCCTCCACTTT. This codes for CASSLHPDRGNSPLHF.

The chain carries TRBV27 and TRBJ1-2; 7 nucleotides align to TRBD1. CDR3 length: 15 amino acids. Losses at the gene ends were 10 bases for V and 0 bases for J; bases not matched to a gene: 11. Germline lookup yields CDR1 MNHEY and CDR2 SMNVEV (reference sequence). The CDR3 loop is CATRPRDRANYGYTF. The CDR3, as DNA: TGTGCCACCAGACCCCGGGACAGAGCTAACTATGGCTACACCTTC.

This rearrangement joins TRBV6-1 to TRBJ2-1; D may be TRBD1 (5 bases). The CDR3 covers 15 residues. The V end lost 2 bases, the J end lost 3 bases, and 11 bases lay between the germline ends. From germline, CDR1 is MNHNS and CDR2 SASEGT. The CDR3 spells CASSENLQGYNEQFF. The CDR3 DNA reads as TGTGCCAGCAGTGAAAATCTCCAGGGCTACAATGAGCAGTTCTTC.

The gene calls are TRBV5-1 and TRBJ2-2; weak D call: TRBD2 (5 bases). Trimming took off 4 bases at V and 5 bases at J, with 15 bases between the two ends. Germline values: CDR1 SGHRS, CDR2 YFSETQ. This CDR3 is built from 15 residues. CDR3 loop: CASSLDTPGTGELFF. CDR3 in DNA: TGCGCCAGCAGCCTCGACACTCCGGGGACCGGGGAGCTGTTTTTT.

In its sample, this clone was seen once. This chain uses TRBV5-1 with TRBJ2-3; D gene uncertain. CDR1 is SGHRS and CDR2 is YFSETQ in the germline V gene. V gave up 0 bases and J gave up 0 bases, with 11 bases separating them. The CDR3 has 16 residues. The CDR3 DNA is TGCGCCAGCAGCTTGGATTCCCAGTCTAGCACAGATACGCAGTATTTT. Its translation: CASSLDSQSSTDTQYF.

The chain has TRBV20-1 and TRBJ1-2; no clear D. V was trimmed by 3 bases and J by 8 bases, leaving 10 bases between them. The CDR3 length is 11 residues. Germline V gene lookup returns CDR1 DFQATT and CDR2 SNEGSKA (reference sequence). CDR3 bases: TGCAGTGCTAGCGCTATGAGGGGCTACACCTTC. Translated: CSASAMRGYTF.

J is TRBJ1-6 and V is TRBV2; D gene uncertain. From germline, CDR1 is SNHLY and CDR2 FYNNEI. This CDR3 has 17 residues. V lost 6 bases and J lost 0, with 15 bases in between. CDR3 nucleotide sequence: TGTGCCAGCAGGGGCACTGGGCAGAGCTCCTATAATTCACCCCTCCACTTT. This sequence encodes CASRGTGQSSYNSPLHF.

The chain uses TRBV11-2 and TRBJ2-3; no reliable D call. Trimming removed 2 bases from V and 1 base from J, with 10 bases in between. The CDR3 has 15 residues. Germline CDR1 SGHAT, CDR2 FQNNGV. This CDR3 reads CASSLTSSRTDTQYF. CDR3 nucleotide sequence: TGTGCCAGCAGCTTAACTTCTAGTCGCACAGATACGCAGTATTTT.

J is TRBJ2-5 and V is TRBV6-1, with 9 bases matching TRBD2. CDR1 and CDR2 (germline): MNHNS, SASEGT. The CDR3 length is 16 residues. V lost 1 base, J lost 2 bases, and 5 bases stayed unmatched. The CDR3 DNA is TGTGCCAGCAGTGAAGGAGAACTAGCGGGTCAAGAGACCCAGTACTTC. Translating gives CASSEGELAGQETQYF.

CDR3 amino acids: CASRSGTSNTGELFF. The CDR3 DNA reads TGTGCCAGCAGATCCGGGACATCGAACACCGGGGAGCTGTTTTTT. The chain joins TRBV28 to TRBJ2-2; the D gene is possibly TRBD1 (6 bases). V lost 6 bases to trimming and J lost 0 bases, with 11 bases between them. The CDR3 runs 15 residues. The germline V gene encodes CDR1 MDHEN and CDR2 SYDVKM.

The chain joins TRBV27 to TRBJ1-6, with 10 bases lining up with TRBD1. Trimming cost V 4 bases and J 9 bases; bases outside gene matches: 9. Germline CDR1 is MNHEY and CDR2 is SMNVEV (reference sequence). The CDR3 loop spans 16 amino acids. CDR3 sequence (DNA): TGTGCCAGCAGTTCCCAAGGGACAGGGGACGGTTCACCCCTCCACTTT. Encoded protein: CASSSQGTGDGSPLHF.